The clone carrying this T cell receptor beta chain came up many times. These data are taken from a study of blood T cells in healthy people across ages. With a J-beta primer mix and a sample-barcoded 5' primer, a second PCR ran 7 to 11 cycles. TCRdb recomputed calls from the 5' RACE reads with MiXCR, one row per CDR3 protein. Of some 1.4 million distinct CDR3 sequences in the sample, approximately 42% were seen once. The specimen was blood. This receptor was taken from a woman between 18 and 29 years old in good health.

As DNA, the CDR3 is TGCAGTGCAAAACTCGGATACGAGCAGTACTTC. Translated: CSAKLGYEQYF. The rearrangement joins TRBV20-1 to TRBJ2-7; no clear D gene. Germline CDR1 DFQATT, CDR2 SNEGSKA (reference sequence). Trimming took off 6 bases at V and 4 bases at J, with 10 bases between the two ends. This CDR3 region has 11 residues.